What follows is one TCR beta chain and its context. Its antigen is undetermined. cDNA synthesis used the whole RNA isolate, giving expressed TCRB sequences. The protocol was immunoSEQ multiplex PCR, while the TCRdb copy is restricted to in-frame clones and leaves out a portion. The table records about 240,000 clones, 11% to 15% of them present only once. This record comes from a study of beta chain features in type 1 diabetes. General study points: Cells expressing TCR highly could be over-represented by cDNA sequencing. When Type 1 diabetes patients were examined, their TCRB CDR3s proved moderately but significantly shorter in all four CD4+ subsets.

The CDR3 is 16 residues long. The rearrangement joins TRBV21-1 to TRBJ1-5; the D call of TRBD1 is as the table states it, not checked on the DNA. TRBV21-1 is a pseudogene locus. The sequence was obtained from a man aged 25-45 years with type 1 diabetes. Sequencing was done on a sample of naive CD4+ T cells from blood. The CDR3 loop is CASKPGRGQTNQPQHF. Written as DNA, the CDR3 is TGTGCCAGCAAGCCGGGCAGGGGGCAAACGAATCAGCCCCAGCATTTT.